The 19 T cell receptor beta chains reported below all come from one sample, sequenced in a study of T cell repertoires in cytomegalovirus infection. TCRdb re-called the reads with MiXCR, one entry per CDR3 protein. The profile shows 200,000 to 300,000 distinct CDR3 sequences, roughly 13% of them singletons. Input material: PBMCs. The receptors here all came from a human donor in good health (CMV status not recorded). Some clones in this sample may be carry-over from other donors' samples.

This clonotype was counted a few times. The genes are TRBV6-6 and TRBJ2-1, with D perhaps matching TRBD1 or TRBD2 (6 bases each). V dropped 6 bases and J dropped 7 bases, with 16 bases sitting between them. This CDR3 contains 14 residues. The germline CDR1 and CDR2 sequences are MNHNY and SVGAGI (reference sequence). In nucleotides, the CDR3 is TGTGCCAGCAGCGGGTTTGGGGGGCGAAATGAGCAGTTCTTC. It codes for CASSGFGGRNEQFF.

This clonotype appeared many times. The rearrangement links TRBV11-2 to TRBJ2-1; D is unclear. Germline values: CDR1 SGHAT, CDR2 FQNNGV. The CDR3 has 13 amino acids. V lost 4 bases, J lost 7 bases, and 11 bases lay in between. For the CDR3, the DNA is TGTGCCAGCAGCTCGAGTTATGGGAATGAGCAGTTCTTC. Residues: CASSSSYGNEQFF.

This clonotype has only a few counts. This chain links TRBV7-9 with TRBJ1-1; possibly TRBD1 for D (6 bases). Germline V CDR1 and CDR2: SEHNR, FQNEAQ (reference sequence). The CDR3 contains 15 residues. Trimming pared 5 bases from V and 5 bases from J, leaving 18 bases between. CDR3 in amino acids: CASSIGQREGTEAFF. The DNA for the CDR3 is TGTGCCAGCAGCATTGGACAGAGGGAGGGGACTGAAGCTTTCTTT. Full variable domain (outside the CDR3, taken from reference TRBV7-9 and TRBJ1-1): DTGVSQNPRHKITKRGQNVTFRCDPISEHNRLYWYRQTLGQGPEFLTYFQNEAQLEKSRLLSDRFSAERPKGSFSTLEIQRTEQGDSAMYLCASSIGQREGTEAFFGQGTRLTVV.

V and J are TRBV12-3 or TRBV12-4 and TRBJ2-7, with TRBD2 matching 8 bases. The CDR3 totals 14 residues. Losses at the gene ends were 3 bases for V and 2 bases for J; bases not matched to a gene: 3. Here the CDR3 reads CASSFPGLAYEQYF. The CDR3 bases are TGTGCCAGCAGTTTCCCGGGACTAGCCTACGAGCAGTACTTC.

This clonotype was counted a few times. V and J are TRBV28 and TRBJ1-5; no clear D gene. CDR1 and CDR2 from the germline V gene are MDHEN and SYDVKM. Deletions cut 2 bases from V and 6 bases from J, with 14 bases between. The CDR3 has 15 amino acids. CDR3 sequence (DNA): TGTGCCAGCAGTTTACCAAGGCCGAGTAGTCAGCCCCAGCATTTT. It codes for CASSLPRPSSQPQHF.

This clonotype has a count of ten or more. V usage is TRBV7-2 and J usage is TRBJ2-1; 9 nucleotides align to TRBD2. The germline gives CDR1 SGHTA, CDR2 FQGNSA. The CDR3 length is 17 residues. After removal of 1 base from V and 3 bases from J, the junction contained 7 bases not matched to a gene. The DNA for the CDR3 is TGTGCCAGCAGCTTAGATAGAAGCGGGAGGTTCTACAATGAGCAGTTCTTC. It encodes CASSLDRSGRFYNEQFF.

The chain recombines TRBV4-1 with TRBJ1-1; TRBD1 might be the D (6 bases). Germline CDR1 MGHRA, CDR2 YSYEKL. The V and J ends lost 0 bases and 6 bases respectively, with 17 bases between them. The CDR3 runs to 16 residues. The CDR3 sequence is CASSQEALNRASEAFF. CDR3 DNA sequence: TGCGCCAGCAGCCAAGAAGCCCTAAACAGGGCGTCTGAAGCTTTCTTT.

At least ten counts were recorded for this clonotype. The CDR3 coding sequence is TGTGCCAGCAGGGCGGGACTAGCGGGGGTCACAGATACGCAGTATTTT. It codes for CASRAGLAGVTDTQYF. The chain employs TRBV7-2 and TRBJ2-3; 14 bases map to TRBD2. The CDR3 sequence is 16 residues long. Germline V CDR1 and CDR2: SGHTA, FQGNSA. Losses at the gene ends were 6 bases for V and 2 bases for J; bases not matched to a gene: 4.

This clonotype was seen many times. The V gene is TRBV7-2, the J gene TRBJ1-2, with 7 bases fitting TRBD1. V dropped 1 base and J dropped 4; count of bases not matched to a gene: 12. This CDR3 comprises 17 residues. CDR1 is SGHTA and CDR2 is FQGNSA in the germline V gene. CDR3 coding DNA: TGTGCCAGCAGCTTAGGACAAGCGGCAGGGGGTACCTATGGCTACACCTTC. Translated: CASSLGQAAGGTYGYTF.

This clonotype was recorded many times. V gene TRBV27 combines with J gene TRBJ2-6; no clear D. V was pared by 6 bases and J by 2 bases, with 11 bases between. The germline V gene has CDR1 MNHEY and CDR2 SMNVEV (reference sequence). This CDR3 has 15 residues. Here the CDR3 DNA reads TGTGCCAGCAGAACAGTAGGGCCTGGGGCCAACGTCCTGACTTTC. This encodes CASRTVGPGANVLTF.

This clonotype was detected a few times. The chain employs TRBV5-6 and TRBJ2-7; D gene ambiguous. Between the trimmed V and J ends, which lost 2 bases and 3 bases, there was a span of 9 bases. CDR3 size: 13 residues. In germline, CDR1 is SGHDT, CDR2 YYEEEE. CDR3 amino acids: CASSFYGDYEQYF. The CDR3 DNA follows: TGTGCCAGCAGCTTTTATGGAGACTACGAGCAGTACTTC.

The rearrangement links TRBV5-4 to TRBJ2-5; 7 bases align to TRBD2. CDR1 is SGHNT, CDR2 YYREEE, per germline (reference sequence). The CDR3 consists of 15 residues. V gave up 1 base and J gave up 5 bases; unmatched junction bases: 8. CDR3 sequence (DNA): TGTGCCAGCAGCTTGCCGGGGGGAGGGTTGGAGACCCAGTACTTC. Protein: CASSLPGGGLETQYF.

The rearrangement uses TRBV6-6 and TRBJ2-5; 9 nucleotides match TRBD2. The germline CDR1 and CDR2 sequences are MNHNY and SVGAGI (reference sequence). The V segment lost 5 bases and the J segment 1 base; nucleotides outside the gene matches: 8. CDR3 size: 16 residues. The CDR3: CASSPRLAELQETQYF. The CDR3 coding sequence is TGTGCCAGCAGTCCCCGACTAGCGGAACTCCAAGAGACCCAGTACTTC.

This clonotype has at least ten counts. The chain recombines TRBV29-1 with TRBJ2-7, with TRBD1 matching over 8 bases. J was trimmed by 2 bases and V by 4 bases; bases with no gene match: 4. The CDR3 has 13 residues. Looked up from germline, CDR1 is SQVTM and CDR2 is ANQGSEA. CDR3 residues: CSVGTGSPYEQYF. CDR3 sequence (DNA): TGCAGCGTTGGGACAGGGAGTCCCTACGAGCAGTACTTC.

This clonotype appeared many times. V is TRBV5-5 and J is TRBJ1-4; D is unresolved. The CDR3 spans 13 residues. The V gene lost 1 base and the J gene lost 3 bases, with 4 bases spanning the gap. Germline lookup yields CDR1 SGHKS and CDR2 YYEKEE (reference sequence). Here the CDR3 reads CASSLQPNEKLFF. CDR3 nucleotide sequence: TGTGCCAGCAGCTTGCAACCTAATGAAAAACTGTTTTTT.

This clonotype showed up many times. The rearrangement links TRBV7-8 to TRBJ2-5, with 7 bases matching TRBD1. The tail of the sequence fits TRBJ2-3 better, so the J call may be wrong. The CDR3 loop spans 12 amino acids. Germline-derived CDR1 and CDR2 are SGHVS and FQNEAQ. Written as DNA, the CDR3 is TGTGCCAGCAGCCCCCCAGGGGGTACGCAGTATTTT. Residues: CASSPPGGTQYF.

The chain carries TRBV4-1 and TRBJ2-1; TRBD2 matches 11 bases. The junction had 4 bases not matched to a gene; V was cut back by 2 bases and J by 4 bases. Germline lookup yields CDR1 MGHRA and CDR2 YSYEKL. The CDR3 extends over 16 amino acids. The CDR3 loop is CASSQLGTSGYNEQFF. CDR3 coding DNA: TGCGCCAGCAGCCAACTCGGGACTAGCGGATACAATGAGCAGTTCTTC.

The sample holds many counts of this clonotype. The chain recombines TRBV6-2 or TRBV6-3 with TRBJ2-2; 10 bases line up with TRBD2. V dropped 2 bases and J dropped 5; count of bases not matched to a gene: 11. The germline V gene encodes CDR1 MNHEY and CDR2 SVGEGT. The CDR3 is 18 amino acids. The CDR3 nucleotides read TGTGCCAGCAGTTACGGGTTAAGCCTAGCGGGAGATACCGGGGAGCTGTTTTTT. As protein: CASSYGLSLAGDTGELFF.

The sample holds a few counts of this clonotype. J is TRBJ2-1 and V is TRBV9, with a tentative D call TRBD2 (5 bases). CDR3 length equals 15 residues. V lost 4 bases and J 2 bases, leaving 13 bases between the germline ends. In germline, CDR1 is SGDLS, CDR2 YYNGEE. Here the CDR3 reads CASSFGLPAYNEQFF. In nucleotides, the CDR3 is TGTGCCAGCAGCTTCGGACTGCCAGCCTACAATGAGCAGTTCTTC.